This T cell receptor (beta chain) was sequenced in a study of blood T cell repertoires in COVID-19. Data came from immunoSEQ multiplex PCR; TCRdb stores just in-frame clones and leaves some out. Among roughly 230,000 clones, 82% were seen once, and the ten largest hold about 3.7%. Per germline, CDR1 SEHNR and CDR2 FQNEAQ (reference sequence). V was pared by 5 bases and J by 10 bases, with 9 bases of the junction left unmatched. There are 13 residues in the CDR3. This sequence joins TRBV7-9 and TRBJ1-1; TRBD1 aligns across 8 bases. Sequences were obtained from PBMCs or T cells enriched from blood (not recorded which). The sequence came from a woman aged 55 to 70 who had recovered from COVID-19. The CDR3 DNA sequence: TGTGCCAGCAGCCTTCCGGGACAGGAACGAGCTTTCTTT. Its protein is CASSLPGQERAFF.